This T cell receptor (beta chain) originates from a study of OX40 agonist ivuxolimab in advanced cancers. Study summary: Head and neck, renal cell, melanoma or hepatocellular carcinoma were the cancers that dose-escalation patients had.

The protocol was immunoSEQ multiplex PCR, while the TCRdb copy is restricted to in-frame clones and leaves out a portion. The table includes about 16,000 clones, around 83% detected once. Trimming shortened V by 2 bases and J by 2 bases, and 13 bases separated the two germline ends. CDR3 length equals 15 residues. Germline assignment: CDR1 SGHNT and CDR2 YYREEE (reference sequence). The chain joins TRBV5-4 to TRBJ2-5; D is uncertain. This specimen was CD4+ or CD8+ T cells sorted from blood, taken in a trial of the OX40 agonist ivuxolimab. The clonotype comes from an adult with an advanced solid tumor such as melanoma, head and neck, liver or kidney cancer. CDR3 residues: CASSFPGASQETQYF. In DNA, the CDR3 is TGTGCCAGCAGCTTCCCCGGAGCTTCACAAGAGACCCAGTACTTC. Filled out from reference TRBV5-4 and TRBJ2-5, the complete variable domain reads ETGVTQSPTHLIKTRGQQVTLRCSSQSGHNTVSWYQQALGQGPQFIFQYYREEENGRGNFPPRFSGLQFPNYSSELNVNALELDDSALYLCASSFPGASQETQYFGPGTRLLVL.